The 31 T cell receptor beta chains given below trace back to one sample, sequenced in a study of blood T cells in healthy people across ages (dated by TCRdb to the mid-2010s). Library creation used 5' RACE. TCRdb names Illumina HiSeq 2500 as the instrument used. A second roughly 6 to 12 cycle PCR used a sample-barcoded 5' primer and a J-beta primer mix. The public sequencing data were trimmed at Q25 with fastp and processed into clonotypes with MiXCR by TCRdb, which kept only in-frame beta chains. Entries that share a CDR3 protein sequence are merged under the most common genes and DNA. This sample is represented by some 1.5 million distinct CDR3 sequences; under 30% of them were singletons. Approximately 7.7% of the sample rests with the top ten. Sequenced sample: blood. These receptors came from a woman under 40 in good health.

This chain connects TRBV5-1 to TRBJ2-3; D gene ambiguous. The CDR3 covers 13 residues. Trimming took 3 bases from V and 4 from J, leaving 9 bases between them. Germline V gene data show CDR1 as SGHRS and CDR2 as YFSETQ. The CDR3 DNA reads as TGCGCCAGCAGCTCGGGCCCGGCAGATACGCAGTATTTT. Translated, it gives CASSSGPADTQYF.

The chain links TRBV12-3 or TRBV12-4 to TRBJ1-6; D gene ambiguous. Trimming stripped 3 bases from V and 11 bases from J, with 14 bases between. The CDR3 sequence is 14 residues long. CDR3: CASSLIGLAAPLHF. The CDR3, as DNA: TGTGCCAGCAGTTTGATTGGTTTGGCGGCACCCCTCCACTTT.

As for this clonotype: A single base separates this from a much larger clone, so it may be a read error. This chain joins TRBV19 and TRBJ2-1, with D perhaps matching TRBD1 (5 bases). Trimming removed 3 bases from V and 10 bases from J, with 16 bases in between. Germline CDR1 and CDR2: LNHDA and SQIVND (reference sequence). This CDR3 has 14 residues. The CDR3 DNA follows: TGTGCCAGTAGTATTACGGCAGGGTCCTACGAGCAGTTCTTC. The encoded protein is CASSITAGSYEQFF.

The chain carries TRBV2 and TRBJ1-1, with D unresolved. Trimming pared 10 bases from V and 0 bases from J, leaving 15 bases between. Germline loops: CDR1 SNHLY, CDR2 FYNNEI. This CDR3 is 14 amino acids long. The CDR3 here is CATETSTMNTEAFF. As DNA, the CDR3 is TGTGCCACTGAGACCTCCACCATGAACACTGAAGCTTTCTTT.

Concerning this clonotype itself: Sequence at one end of the junction differs from germline and may be a read error. CDR3 DNA sequence: TGCAGCGTAATGGGGGGGGGCTCTGGGGCCAACGTCCGGACTTTC. Its translation: CSVMGGGSGANVRTF. This chain connects TRBV29-1 to TRBJ2-6, with a tentative D call TRBD2 (7 bases). Germline lookup yields CDR1 SQVTM and CDR2 ANQGSEA. This CDR3 region has 15 residues.

This clonotype was observed a handful of times. A much more abundant neighbour one base away suggests this may be a read error. The chain uses TRBV29-1 and TRBJ2-7; tentatively, D is TRBD2 (6 bases). V gave up 5 bases and J gave up 1 base, with 12 bases separating them. The length of the CDR3 is 13 residues. The germline gives CDR1 SQVTM, CDR2 ANQGSEA. This chain's CDR3 is CSVRGAMSYEQYF. CDR3 in DNA: TGCAGCGTTCGCGGGGCGATGTCCTACGAGCAGTACTTC.

The chain joins TRBV29-1 to TRBJ1-5; TRBD1 might be the D (5 bases). Germline CDR1 is SQVTM and CDR2 is ANQGSEA. This CDR3 has 13 residues. V was cut by 4 bases and J by 6 bases, with 13 bases left in between. CDR3 sequence: CSVVVGTGQPQHF. The CDR3 coding sequence is TGCAGCGTTGTGGTAGGGACGGGTCAGCCCCAGCATTTT.

This clonotype was seen a few times. The genes are TRBV7-2 and TRBJ1-1; D possibly corresponds to TRBD1 (5 bases). Deletions cut 5 bases from V and 10 bases from J, with 17 bases between. The CDR3 sequence is 13 residues long. Germline CDR1 reads SGHTA; CDR2 reads FQGNSA. The CDR3 spells CASSPMGVGAAFF. In DNA form, the CDR3 reads TGTGCCAGCAGCCCCATGGGGGTAGGCGCAGCTTTCTTT. The full variable domain, completed using reference TRBV7-2 and TRBJ1-1, is GAGVSQSPSNKVTEKGKDVELRCDPISGHTALYWYRQSLGQGLEFLIYFQGNSAPDKSGLPSDRFSAERTGGSVSTLTIQRTQQEDSAVYLCASSPMGVGAAFFGQGTRLTVV.

The rearrangement joins TRBV30 to TRBJ2-5; 9 nucleotides align to TRBD2. The germline CDR1 and CDR2 sequences are GTSNPN and SVGIG (reference sequence). J gave up 4 bases and V 2 bases, and 5 bases lay outside the gene matches. The CDR3 consists of 14 residues. The CDR3 DNA reads as TGTGCCTGGAGTACCCGACTAGCGGTAGAGACCCAGTACTTC. It is translated as CAWSTRLAVETQYF.

In its sample, this clonotype was seen a few times. The genes are TRBV7-6 and TRBJ1-6; the D is unclear. Germline assignment: CDR1 SGHVS and CDR2 FNYEAQ. The CDR3 totals 14 residues. Trimming pared 2 bases from V and 3 bases from J, leaving 5 bases between. This chain's CDR3 is CASSLRFYNSPLHF. The CDR3 bases are TGTGCCAGCAGCTTAAGGTTCTATAATTCACCCCTCCACTTT.

The rearrangement uses TRBV9 and TRBJ2-3; D possibly corresponds to TRBD2 (6 bases). CDR3 size: 13 residues. CDR1 is SGDLS and CDR2 is YYNGEE in the germline V gene. Trimming left V 8 bases short and J 6 bases short, with 16 bases between. The CDR3 loop is CASQKAGIDTQYF. CDR3 bases: TGTGCCAGTCAGAAGGCGGGGATCGATACGCAGTATTTT.

The chain recombines TRBV11-2 with TRBJ2-2; 7 positions match TRBD1. V shed 6 bases and J 7 bases; nucleotides not matched to a gene: 14. Germline CDR1 reads SGHAT; CDR2 reads FQNNGV. This CDR3 spans 16 amino acids. This CDR3 reads CASSTGTAPVGGELFF. The CDR3 nucleotides are TGTGCCAGCAGTACCGGGACAGCCCCTGTTGGCGGGGAGCTGTTTTTT.

About this clonotype itself: This may stem from a read error, because a much larger clone lies one nucleotide away. The V gene is TRBV11-2, the J gene TRBJ2-5, with D perhaps TRBD2 (6 bases). Between the trimmed V and J ends, which lost 4 bases and 11 bases, there was a span of 20 bases. Germline CDR1 is SGHAT and CDR2 is FQNNGV. This CDR3 region has 14 residues. CDR3 nucleotides: TGTGCCAGCAGCTACCGGGACTCGCGCAATGAGCAGTACTTC. Its protein product is CASSYRDSRNEQYF.

The genes are TRBV9 and TRBJ2-7, with D perhaps matching TRBD2 (6 bases). Germline V gene lookup returns CDR1 SGDLS and CDR2 YYNGEE. V was trimmed by 0 bases and J by 0 bases, leaving 10 bases between them. This CDR3 region has 15 residues. DNA of the CDR3: TGTGCCAGCAGCGTAGTCGGGGGACCCTCCTACGAGCAGTACTTC. Translating gives CASSVVGGPSYEQYF. Combining the CDR3 with reference TRBV9 and TRBJ2-7 gives the whole variable domain DSGVTQTPKHLITATGQRVTLRCSPRSGDLSVYWYQQSLDQGLQFLIQYYNGEERAKGNILERFSAQQFPDLHSELNLSSLELGDSALYFCASSVVGGPSYEQYFGPGTRLTVT.

In its sample, this clonotype was seen many times. V gene TRBV21-1 combines with J gene TRBJ2-7; the table's D gene call, TRBD1, was not cross checked with the DNA. TRBV21-1 is marked as a pseudogene. The CDR3 has 14 amino acids. The CDR3 here is CAGSLQGSSYEQYF. CDR3 coding DNA: TGTGCCGGGTCCCTACAGGGGAGCTCCTACGAGCAGTACTTC.

As regards this clonotype: This sequence may be a read error, since a much larger clone differs from it by one base. CDR3 residues: CATSRDHDGYEQYF. CDR3 nucleotides: TGTGCCACCAGCAGAGATCATGACGGCTACGAGCAGTACTTC. V and J are TRBV15 and TRBJ2-7; the D is unclear. The CDR3 contains 14 residues. Germline values: CDR1 LNHNV, CDR2 YYDKDF (reference sequence). Trimming took off 0 bases at V and 3 bases at J, with 9 bases between the two ends.

This clonotype has more than one count but fewer than ten. Sequence at one end of the junction differs from germline and may be a read error. The chain is built from TRBV9 and TRBJ2-3; no reliable D call. CDR1 is SGDLS, CDR2 YYNGEE, per germline. The CDR3 has 14 residues. The DNA for the CDR3 is TGCGCCAGCAGCTCCCCGTTAAGCACAGATACGCAGTATTTT. Protein sequence: CASSSPLSTDTQYF.

This clonotype was picked up one time. The chain joins TRBV5-1 to TRBJ1-1; D is unresolved. This CDR3 comprises 15 residues. Trimming shortened V by 5 bases and J by 4 bases, and 18 bases separated the two germline ends. Looked up from germline, CDR1 is SGHRS and CDR2 is YFSETQ. CDR3 residues: CASSSFDTSTTEAFF. The CDR3 region has the DNA TGCGCCAGCAGTTCCTTCGACACTTCAACCACTGAAGCTTTCTTT. Drawing the rest from reference TRBV5-1 and TRBJ1-1, the complete variable domain is KAGVTQTPRYLIKTRGQQVTLSCSPISGHRSVSWYQQTPGQGLQFLFEYFSETQRNKGNFPGRFSGRQFSNSRSEMNVSTLELGDSALYLCASSSFDTSTTEAFFGQGTRLTVV.

Comments on this clonotype: Being one base from a much bigger clone, this may be a read error. J is TRBJ1-2 and V is TRBV9, with D possibly TRBD1 on 6 matching bases. CDR3 length equals 15 residues. Germline CDR1 SGDLS, CDR2 YYNGEE. The CDR3 reads CTSSVEAGTNYGYTF. The CDR3 bases are TGTACCAGCAGCGTAGAGGCCGGGACAAACTATGGCTACACCTTC.

This clonotype was observed a few times. The rearrangement uses TRBV7-9 and TRBJ2-1; 10 bases agree with TRBD1. This CDR3 is 18 amino acids long. Germline lookup yields CDR1 SEHNR and CDR2 FQNEAQ (reference sequence). V lost 2 bases and J lost 5; bases outside the gene matches: 12. CDR3 amino acids: CASSLRAAGTGVDNEQFF. For the CDR3, the DNA is TGTGCCAGCAGCTTAAGGGCCGCCGGGACAGGGGTAGACAATGAGCAGTTCTTC. Variable domain in full (rest from reference TRBV7-9 and TRBJ2-1): DTGVSQNPRHKITKRGQNVTFRCDPISEHNRLYWYRQTLGQGPEFLTYFQNEAQLEKSRLLSDRFSAERPKGSFSTLEIQRTEQGDSAMYLCASSLRAAGTGVDNEQFFGPGTRLTVL.

The chain joins TRBV20-1 to TRBJ2-5; TRBD1 matches at 8 bases. Germline V lookup: CDR1 DFQATT, CDR2 SNEGSKA (reference sequence). The CDR3 consists of 15 residues. V was clipped by 0 bases and J by 4 bases; unmatched bases: 7. The CDR3 nucleotides read TGCAGTGCTAGAGATTGGACAGGGTGGGGAGAGACCCAGTACTTC. Protein sequence: CSARDWTGWGETQYF.

The V gene is TRBV12-3 or TRBV12-4, the J gene TRBJ2-2; D possibly corresponds to TRBD1 (5 bases). The length of the CDR3 is 14 residues. Deletions cut 3 bases from V and 5 bases from J, with 10 bases between. CDR3 region: CASSFRARTGELFF. DNA of the CDR3: TGTGCCAGCAGTTTCAGGGCGAGGACCGGGGAGCTGTTTTTT.

A note on this clonotype: One end of the junction varies from germline; a read error may be responsible. In nucleotides, the CDR3 is TGCGCCGGCAGTCGTCAGGGGGACACTGAAGCTTTCTTT. Its protein product is CAGSRQGDTEAFF. The rearrangement uses TRBV10-1 and TRBJ1-1; TRBD1 matches at 7 bases. The CDR3 length is 13 residues. Germline V gene sequence: CDR1 WNHNN, CDR2 SYGVQD (reference sequence).

The genes are TRBV27 and TRBJ1-6, with D maybe TRBD1 (6 bases). The V end was cut by 5 bases, the J end by 7 bases, with 15 bases between. The CDR3 sequence is 15 residues long. Per the germline V gene, CDR1 is MNHEY and CDR2 is SMNVEV (reference sequence). The CDR3 DNA reads as TGTGCCAGCAGTATACAGACAGGTCGGAATTCACCCCTCCACTTT. It is translated as CASSIQTGRNSPLHF.

This clonotype was detected many times. The chain carries TRBV10-1 and TRBJ2-1; D ambiguous. The CDR3 covers 11 residues. Germline V lookup: CDR1 WNHNN, CDR2 SYGVQD (reference sequence). V lost 2 bases and J 9 bases, leaving 5 bases between the germline ends. CDR3 in amino acids: CASSEASEQFF. CDR3 coding DNA: TGCGCCAGCAGTGAGGCAAGTGAGCAGTTCTTC.

Ten or more counts support this clonotype. The gene calls are TRBV5-1 and TRBJ2-7, with 12 bases fitting TRBD2. Germline CDR1 reads SGHRS; CDR2 reads YFSETQ. The V gene end was trimmed by 1 base and the J gene end by 4 bases; junction bases not matched to a gene: 3. This CDR3 is 15 amino acids long. In nucleotides, the CDR3 is TGCGCCAGCAGCTTGTTGACTAGCGGGAGTTACGAGCAGTACTTC. Translating gives CASSLLTSGSYEQYF. Combining the CDR3 with reference TRBV5-1 and TRBJ2-7 gives the whole variable domain KAGVTQTPRYLIKTRGQQVTLSCSPISGHRSVSWYQQTPGQGLQFLFEYFSETQRNKGNFPGRFSGRQFSNSRSEMNVSTLELGDSALYLCASSLLTSGSYEQYFGPGTRLTVT.

The CDR3 is CASSYRDRGWSTEAFF. CDR3 DNA: TGTGCCAGCAGCTACCGGGACAGGGGTTGGAGCACTGAAGCTTTCTTT. The rearrangement links TRBV11-2 to TRBJ1-1, with 10 bases identical to TRBD1. Looked up from germline, CDR1 is SGHAT and CDR2 is FQNNGV. Trimming removed 4 bases from V and 4 bases from J; junction bases left unmatched: 9. The CDR3 contains 16 residues.

The V and J genes are TRBV24-1 and TRBJ2-3, with TRBD2 identical over 9 bases. The CDR3 sequence is 17 residues long. Trimming took 3 bases from V and 2 from J; bases not matched to a gene: 8. Looked up from germline, CDR1 is KGHDR and CDR2 is SFDVKD. CDR3 DNA: TGTGCCACCAGTGATCGAAGTAGCGGGGGCAACACAGATACGCAGTATTTT. Amino acids: CATSDRSSGGNTDTQYF.

The chain uses TRBV7-9 and TRBJ2-2; 10 nucleotides align to TRBD2. The CDR3 has 17 residues. Germline assignment: CDR1 SEHNR and CDR2 FQNEAQ (reference sequence). V lost 3 bases to trimming and J lost 0 bases; unmatched junction nucleotides: 4. CDR3 amino acids: CASSLVLAGANTGELFF. CDR3 nucleotides: TGTGCCAGCAGCTTGGTCCTAGCGGGAGCGAACACCGGGGAGCTGTTTTTT. Complete variable domain (other parts from reference TRBV7-9 and TRBJ2-2): DTGVSQNPRHKITKRGQNVTFRCDPISEHNRLYWYRQTLGQGPEFLTYFQNEAQLEKSRLLSDRFSAERPKGSFSTLEIQRTEQGDSAMYLCASSLVLAGANTGELFFGEGSRLTVL.

The chain uses TRBV4-3 and TRBJ1-3; 11 bases are a match to TRBD1. Per the germline V gene, CDR1 is LGHNA and CDR2 is YSLEER. The CDR3 runs to 19 residues. Unmatched junction bases numbered 12, after V lost 2 bases and J lost 3 bases. The CDR3 region has the DNA TGCGCCAGCAGCCAAATGTCGGGACAGGGGGTATCGTTTGGAAACACCATATATTTT. As protein: CASSQMSGQGVSFGNTIYF.

This chain connects TRBV9 to TRBJ1-2; D is unclear. The germline CDR1 and CDR2 sequences are SGDLS and YYNGEE. The germline V and J ends were trimmed by 2 bases and 8 bases, with 16 bases remaining between them. This CDR3 contains 14 residues. The CDR3 DNA reads as TGTGCCAGCAGCGTCGGAGACGGACGCGGAGGCTACACCTTC. Protein product: CASSVGDGRGGYTF.